This T cell receptor beta chain was found in a study of OX40 agonist ivuxolimab in advanced cancers. Study information: Patients received the agonistic anti-OX40 (CD134) antibody ivuxolimab. The patients received ivuxolimab by intravenous route every 2 weeks at 0.01 to 10 mg/kg. Study-wide results and limits: Partial responders dosed at 0.1-3.0 mg/kg displayed clonal expansion ranking among the lowest.

On this clone: The antigen remains undetermined.

V dropped 3 bases and J dropped 6 bases, with 12 bases sitting between them. The germline gives CDR1 MGHDK, CDR2 SYGVNS. The CDR3 consists of 13 residues. The table came from immunoSEQ multiplex PCR; TCRdb's copy has only in-frame clones and leaves some out. The data show 66,000 or so clones, 87% seen once. The starting material was CD4+ or CD8+ T cells sorted from blood, obtained in a trial of the OX40 agonist ivuxolimab. V usage is TRBV25-1 and J usage is TRBJ2-7; a weak D match, TRBD2 (6 bases). This receptor was identified in an adult with an advanced solid tumor such as melanoma, head and neck, liver or kidney cancer. The CDR3 loop reads CASSEGPGGEQYF. CDR3 nucleotide sequence: TGTGCCAGCAGTGAGGGGCCCGGGGGCGAGCAGTACTTC.